This T cell receptor beta chain was sequenced in a study of cytomegalovirus exposure and HLA in healthy donors. V was pared by 0 bases and J by 7 bases, with 4 bases between. This CDR3 contains 12 residues. Germline lookup yields CDR1 MNHNY and CDR2 SVGAGI (reference sequence). Study-level results: Previous analysis showed most TCR beta V segments were productive about 87% or about 30% of the time.

In the PCR, 60 Vbeta and 13 Jbeta primers were used. TCRdb's table, derived via immunoSEQ multiplex PCR, lists solely in-frame clones and lacks some. The sample has about 140,000 clones. Of note for this clone: What it binds is not known.

The J gene is TRBJ1-3, the V gene TRBV6-6; D unclear. This receptor was taken from a woman in her late teens or twenties in good health and CMV-seronegative. Sequencing was done on a sample of PBMCs. The CDR3 here is CASSYSGNTIYF. The DNA of the CDR3 is TGTGCCAGCAGTTACTCCGGGAACACCATATATTTT.